Listed below are T cell receptor beta chains from one sample, sequenced in a study of cytomegalovirus exposure and HLA in healthy donors. Profiling relied on immunoSEQ multiplex PCR, and the TCRdb table lists in-frame clones only, not all of them. The sample lists 100,000 to 150,000 clones, around 77% occurring once. Material: PBMCs. The receptors were sampled from a male donor in good health and CMV-seropositive. CDR3s include the opening cysteine and the closing phenylalanine or tryptophan. D genes are given only for firm matches. Some rows have no size entry. The others give once, few or many, or a class for an expanded clone.

NA	TRBD1	TRBV19	TRBJ1-4	13	TGTGCCAGTAGTCAAAACAGGGGTGAAAAACTGTTTTTT	CASSQNRGEKLFF
NA	TRBD1	TRBV28	TRBJ1-4	13	TGTGCCAGCAGCACAGACAGGGCCCAAAAACTGTTTTTT	CASSTDRAQKLFF
NA	NA	TRBV27	TRBJ2-5	16	TGTGCCAGCAGTAGCCAAGTGGGGACGGCGCCGGGGGCCCAGTACTTC	CASSSQVGTAPGAQYF
NA	TRBD2	TRBV13	TRBJ2-7	15	TGTGCCAGCAGCTTCAAAGCGGGAGGTCCCTACGAGCAGTACTTC	CASSFKAGGPYEQYF
few	NA	TRBV7-2	TRBJ2-5	14	TGTGCCAGCAGCTTACTGGCGGGACGGGGGACCCAGTACTTC	CASSLLAGRGTQYF
NA	TRBD2	TRBV27	TRBJ2-4	19	TGTGCCAGCAAGAAGATCCTAGCGGGAGTTATCGGAACCAAAAACATTCAGTACTTC	CASKKILAGVIGTKNIQYF
NA	TRBD1	TRBV5-1	TRBJ2-7	15	TGCGCCAGCAGCTTGGGGGACAGGACTTCCTACGAGCAGTACTTC	CASSLGDRTSYEQYF
NA	TRBD1	TRBV6-1	TRBJ2-4	15	TGTGCCAGCAGTCTGGGGACAGGGGCCAAAAACAGTCAGTACTTC	CASSLGTGAKNSQYF
NA	NA	TRBV5-4	TRBJ2-7	13	TGTGCCAGCAGCTTGGACAGACGCTACGAGCAGTACTTC	CASSLDRRYEQYF
NA	NA	TRBV7-9	TRBJ1-5	16	TGTGCCAGCAGCTTAGGGACGGGGAATAGCAATCAGCCCCAGCATTTT	CASSLGTGNSNQPQHF
once	NA	TRBV2	TRBJ1-5	15	TGTGCCAGCAGTGAAGAGCCCTATAGCAATCAGCCCCAGCATTTT	CASSEEPYSNQPQHF
NA	NA	TRBV6-5	TRBJ1-3	15	TGTGCCAGCAGTTACTCGCCAGGGGCTGGAAACACCATATATTTT	CASSYSPGAGNTIYF
few	NA	TRBV20-1	TRBJ1-2	11	TGCAGTGCTAGGGCGGACAGAGGGGACACCTTC	CSARADRGDTF
NA	TRBD2	TRBV15	TRBJ2-5	16	TGTGCCACCAGCAAAGGGGCGGGGGTACAACAAGAGACCCAGTACTTC	CATSKGAGVQQETQYF
NA	TRBD2	TRBV5-1	TRBJ2-1	15	TGCGCCAGCCGAATAGGAGCGGGAGGGCTCGGTGAGCAGTTCTTC	CASRIGAGGLGEQFF
NA	TRBD1	TRBV28	TRBJ1-4	15	TGTGCCAGCAGTTTCCAGGGGGGTTTTGGAGAAAAACTGTTTTTT	CASSFQGGFGEKLFF
NA	TRBD1	TRBV7-9	TRBJ2-7	16	TGTTCCAGCAGCTTACAGGCGGGACAGGGGTCGGTCGAGCAGTACTTC	CSSSLQAGQGSVEQYF
NA	NA	TRBV19	TRBJ1-4	14	TGTGCCAGTACTCCCGAGGCGATTTCTGAAAAACTGTTTTTT	CASTPEAISEKLFF
NA	NA	TRBV28	TRBJ1-3	18	TGTGCCAGCAGTCCATCGCTTAGAGACAGGCAATCTGGAAACACCATATATTTT	CASSPSLRDRQSGNTIYF
NA	TRBD2	TRBV7-2	TRBJ2-7	15	TGTGCCAGCAGCCCGACTAGCGGGTCCTCTTACGAGCAGTACTTC	CASSPTSGSSYEQYF
NA	NA	TRBV28	TRBJ2-7	14	TGTGCCAGCAGCTCCACAGGGACGTCCTACGAGCAGTACTTC	CASSSTGTSYEQYF
NA	TRBD2	TRBV2	TRBJ2-3	16	TGTGCCAGCAGTGTTTCGACTAGCGGGGGGGCCGGGACGCAGTATTTT	CASSVSTSGGAGTQYF
NA	NA	TRBV9	TRBJ2-5	15	TGTGCCAGCAGCGTATCACTTCGGTCCCAAGAGACCCAGTACTTC	CASSVSLRSQETQYF
NA	TRBD1	TRBV5-4	TRBJ2-2	15	TGTGCCAGCAGCTTGTCGGGACAGGGTACCGGGGAGCTGTTTTTT	CASSLSGQGTGELFF
NA	NA	TRBV5-1	TRBJ2-1	12	TGCGCCAGCAGCTTGGGGGGGCATGAGCAGTTCTTC	CASSLGGHEQFF
NA	TRBD1	TRBV28	TRBJ1-1	14	TGTGCCAGCAGTTCGGGACAGGGGAACACTGAAGCTTTCTTT	CASSSGQGNTEAFF